This T cell receptor (beta chain) was captured in a study of T cell changes during pregnancy in multiple sclerosis. Generated by immunoSEQ multiplex PCR, the TCRdb table keeps only in-frame clones and is missing some. Here the sample spans roughly 23,000 clones, about 87% being singletons. This clone was seen just once. The CDR3 sequence is 14 residues long. Trimming at V came to 5 bases and at J to 5 bases, leaving 6 bases not matched to a gene. Germline lookup yields CDR1 SGHTA and CDR2 FQGTGA. Sequencing was performed on CD4+ T cells from peripheral blood mononuclear cells, taken in the second trimester of pregnancy. The TCR comes from a female donor in good health, enrolled as a control in a pregnancy study. This chain joins TRBV7-3 and TRBJ2-7, with 10 bases aligning to TRBD1. The DNA of the CDR3 is TGTGCCAGCAGCGTGACAGGGGGCCGTGACGAGCAGTACTTC. Translated, it gives CASSVTGGRDEQYF.